This entry concerns a single TCR beta chain. These data are taken from a study of blood T cell repertoires in COVID-19. Study overall: Samples came from the United States, Italy and Spain, spanning acute and convalescent COVID-19.

The CDR3 has 16 residues. V dropped 6 bases and J dropped 0 bases, with 15 bases sitting between them. Germline CDR1 reads WSHSY; CDR2 reads SAAADI. As processed by the authors: The authors estimated nucleated cell counts from reference gene primer amplification. Sequencing was performed with immunoSEQ multiplex PCR; in TCRdb, only in-frame clones are kept and a portion is missing. Clone size and V and J calls were adopted from that table, with D and trimming inferred from the DNA. This table holds approximately 160,000 clones, approximately 95% found once. The chain uses TRBV10-2 and TRBJ1-3, with D perhaps TRBD1 (5 bases). Sample: peripheral blood. This TCR was recovered from a woman aged 60-70 years with COVID-19, enrolled during active disease. CDR3 sequence reads: CASRSQGSFSGNTIYF. CDR3 in DNA: TGCGCCAGCAGAAGTCAGGGCTCTTTCTCTGGAAACACCATATATTTT.